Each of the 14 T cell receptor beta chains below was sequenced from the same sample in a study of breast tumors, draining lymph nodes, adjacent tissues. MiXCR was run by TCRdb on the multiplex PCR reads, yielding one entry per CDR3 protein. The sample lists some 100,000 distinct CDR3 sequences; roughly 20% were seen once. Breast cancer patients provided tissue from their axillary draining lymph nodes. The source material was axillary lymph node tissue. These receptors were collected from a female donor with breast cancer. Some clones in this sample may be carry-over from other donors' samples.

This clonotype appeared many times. This CDR3 is CASSLGSGNDGYTF. The DNA for the CDR3 is TGTGCCAGCAGCTTAGGGTCCGGGAACGACGGCTACACCTTC. The V gene is TRBV7-9, the J gene TRBJ1-2; no clear D. The V gene lost 1 base and the J gene lost 8 bases, with 14 bases spanning the gap. Germline lookup yields CDR1 SEHNR and CDR2 FQNEAQ (reference sequence). This CDR3 spans 14 amino acids.

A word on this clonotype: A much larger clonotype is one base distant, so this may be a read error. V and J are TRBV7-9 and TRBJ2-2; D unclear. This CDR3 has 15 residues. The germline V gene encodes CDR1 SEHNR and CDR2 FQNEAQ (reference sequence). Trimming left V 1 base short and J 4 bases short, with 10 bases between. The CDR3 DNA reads TGTGCCAGCAGCTTAGTCCGACTGAGCACCGGGGAGCTGTTTTTT. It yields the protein CASSLVRLSTGELFF.

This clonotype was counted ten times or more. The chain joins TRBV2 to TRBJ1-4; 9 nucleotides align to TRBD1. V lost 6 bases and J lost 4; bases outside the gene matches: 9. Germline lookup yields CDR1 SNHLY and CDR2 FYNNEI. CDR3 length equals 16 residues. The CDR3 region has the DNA TGTGCCAGCAGGCCCCCCGCGGGACAGGGTAATGAAAAACTGTTTTTT. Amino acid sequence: CASRPPAGQGNEKLFF.

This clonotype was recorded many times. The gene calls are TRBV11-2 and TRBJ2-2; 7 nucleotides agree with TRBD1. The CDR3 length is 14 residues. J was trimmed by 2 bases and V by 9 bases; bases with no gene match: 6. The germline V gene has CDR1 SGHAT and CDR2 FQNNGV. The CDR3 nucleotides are TGTGCCAGTGGACAGGCGATTAACACCGGGGAGCTGTTTTTT. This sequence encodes CASGQAINTGELFF. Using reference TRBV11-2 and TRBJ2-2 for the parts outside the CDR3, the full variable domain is EAGVAQSPRYKIIEKRQSVAFWCNPISGHATLYWYQQILGQGPKLLIQFQNNGVVDDSQLPKDRFSAERLKGVDSTLKIQPAKLEDSAVYLCASGQAINTGELFFGEGSRLTVL.

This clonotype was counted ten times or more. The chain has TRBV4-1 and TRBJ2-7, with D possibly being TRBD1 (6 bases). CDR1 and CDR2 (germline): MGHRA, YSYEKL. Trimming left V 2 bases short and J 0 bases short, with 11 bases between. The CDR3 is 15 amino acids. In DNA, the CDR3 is TGCGCCAGCAGCCAATCCCGCAGGGGCTCCTACGAGCAGTACTTC. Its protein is CASSQSRRGSYEQYF.

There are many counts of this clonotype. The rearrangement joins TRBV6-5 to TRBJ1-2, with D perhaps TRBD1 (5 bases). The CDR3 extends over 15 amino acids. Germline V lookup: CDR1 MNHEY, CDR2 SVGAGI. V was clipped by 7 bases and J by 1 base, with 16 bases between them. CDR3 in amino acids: CASTTPAQGNYGYTF. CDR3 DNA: TGTGCCAGCACCACCCCGGCCCAGGGTAACTATGGCTACACCTTC.

This CDR3 reads CASSLQDWAEAFF. The CDR3 coding sequence is TGTGCCAGCAGCCTACAGGACTGGGCTGAAGCTTTCTTT. This chain uses TRBV5-4 with TRBJ1-1; tentatively, D is TRBD1 (5 bases). The V gene lost 4 bases and the J gene lost 6 bases, with 13 bases spanning the gap. This CDR3 comprises 13 residues. Germline assignment: CDR1 SGHNT and CDR2 YYREEE (reference sequence).

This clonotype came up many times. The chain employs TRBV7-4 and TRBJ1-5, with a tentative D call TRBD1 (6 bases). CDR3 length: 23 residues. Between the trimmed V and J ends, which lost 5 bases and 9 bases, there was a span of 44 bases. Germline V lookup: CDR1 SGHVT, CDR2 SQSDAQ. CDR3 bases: TGTGCCAGCAGCACCACAGGGACCAAGGGGCCCTACGAAAGATCAGCGGAAAAGAGGCCCCAGCATTTT. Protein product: CASSTTGTKGPYERSAEKRPQHF.

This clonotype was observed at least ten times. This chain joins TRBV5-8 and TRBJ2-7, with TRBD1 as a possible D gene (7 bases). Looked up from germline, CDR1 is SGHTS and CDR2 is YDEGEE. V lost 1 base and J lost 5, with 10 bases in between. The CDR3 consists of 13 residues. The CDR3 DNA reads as TGTGCCAGCAGCTTGCAGGGGGGCCACGAGCAGTACTTC. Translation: CASSLQGGHEQYF.

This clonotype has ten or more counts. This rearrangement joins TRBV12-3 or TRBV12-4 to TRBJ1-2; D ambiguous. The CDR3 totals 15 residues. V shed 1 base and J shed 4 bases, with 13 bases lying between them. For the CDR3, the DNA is TGTGCCAGCAGTTTAGGAGAGGGCAGGCTCTATGGCTACACCTTC. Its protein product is CASSLGEGRLYGYTF.

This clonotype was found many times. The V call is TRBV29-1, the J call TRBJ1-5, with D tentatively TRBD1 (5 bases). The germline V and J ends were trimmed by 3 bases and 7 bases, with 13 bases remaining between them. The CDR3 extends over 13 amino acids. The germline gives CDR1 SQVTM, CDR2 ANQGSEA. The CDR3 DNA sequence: TGCAGCGTTGATTTGGGTGGGGGGCAGCCCCAGCATTTT. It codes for CSVDLGGGQPQHF.

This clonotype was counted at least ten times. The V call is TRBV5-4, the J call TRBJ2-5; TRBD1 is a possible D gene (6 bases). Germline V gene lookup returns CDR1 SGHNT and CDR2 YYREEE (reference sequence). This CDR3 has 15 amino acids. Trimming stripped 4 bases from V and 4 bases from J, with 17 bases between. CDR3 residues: CASSTPTGPGETQYF. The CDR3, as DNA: TGTGCCAGCAGCACCCCGACAGGACCGGGAGAGACCCAGTACTTC.

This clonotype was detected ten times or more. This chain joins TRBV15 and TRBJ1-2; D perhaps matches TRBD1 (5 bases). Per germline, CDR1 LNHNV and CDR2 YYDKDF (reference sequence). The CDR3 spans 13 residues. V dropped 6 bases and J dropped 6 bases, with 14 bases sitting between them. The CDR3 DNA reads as TGTGCCACCAGAGCTCAGGGAAGGGATGGCTACACCTTC. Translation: CATRAQGRDGYTF.

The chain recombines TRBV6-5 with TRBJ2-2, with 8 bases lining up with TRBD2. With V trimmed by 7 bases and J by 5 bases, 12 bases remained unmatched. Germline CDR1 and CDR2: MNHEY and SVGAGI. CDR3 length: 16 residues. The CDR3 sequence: CASTKLLAEYTGELFF. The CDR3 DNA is TGTGCCAGCACCAAATTACTAGCGGAGTATACCGGGGAGCTGTTTTTT.